This is a list of T cell receptor beta chains from one sample in a study of T cells in Graves' hyperthyroidism and ophthalmopathy. TCRdb re-analysed the multiplex PCR reads in MiXCR, keeping a single row per CDR3 protein. The table lists approximately 430,000 distinct CDR3 sequences, roughly 14% of them singletons, with 7.5% to 8% in the top ten. Specimen: blood. The receptors were gathered from a woman younger than 30 with Graves' hyperthyroidism. CDR3s include the opening cysteine and the closing phenylalanine or tryptophan. D genes are given only for firm matches. Not all rows give a size; the values are once, few, many and, for expanded clones, a class.

j_call: TRBJ1-1; v_call: TRBV2; d_call: TRBD1; clone_size: few; cdr3_nt: TGTGCCAGCAGTGACGGACAGGGGGGTAGAAATGAAGCTTTCTTT; cdr3_aa: CASSDGQGGRNEAFF
j_call: TRBJ1-1; v_call: TRBV6-5; d_call: .; clone_size: many; cdr3_nt: TGTGCCAGCAGTTACTCGTACGGGGTGGGCACTGAAGCTTTCTTT; cdr3_aa: CASSYSYGVGTEAFF
j_call: TRBJ2-1; v_call: TRBV20-1; d_call: .; clone_size: .; cdr3_nt: TGCAGTGCTAGAGATTCCGGGATGGGTGAGCAGTTCTTC; cdr3_aa: CSARDSGMGEQFF
j_call: TRBJ1-1; v_call: TRBV2; d_call: .; clone_size: .; cdr3_nt: TGTGCCAGCAGGACTGCTCTCGCACGGAACACTGAAGCTTTCTTT; cdr3_aa: CASRTALARNTEAFF
j_call: TRBJ1-2; v_call: TRBV5-6; d_call: .; clone_size: few; cdr3_nt: TGTGCCAGCAGCTTGCACTATGGCTACACCTTC; cdr3_aa: CASSLHYGYTF
j_call: TRBJ2-7; v_call: TRBV20-1; d_call: .; clone_size: many; cdr3_nt: TGCAGGGGAATTTTGGGGACCCCACCCCTCTACGAGCAGTACTTC; cdr3_aa: CRGILGTPPLYEQYF
j_call: TRBJ2-7; v_call: TRBV12-3/TRBV12-4; d_call: .; clone_size: few; cdr3_nt: TGTGCCAGCAGTTTAGGGGGCGCGTTCCACGAGCAGTACTTC; cdr3_aa: CASSLGGAFHEQYF
j_call: TRBJ1-6; v_call: TRBV5-1; d_call: .; clone_size: many; cdr3_nt: TGCGCCAGCAGTAACGATTGGATGAATTCACCCCTCCACTTT; cdr3_aa: CASSNDWMNSPLHF
j_call: TRBJ1-2; v_call: TRBV20-1; d_call: .; clone_size: many; cdr3_nt: TGCAGTGCTAGAGTGGGGGTGGGTGGCTACACCTTC; cdr3_aa: CSARVGVGGYTF
j_call: TRBJ2-7; v_call: TRBV12-3/TRBV12-4; d_call: TRBD1; clone_size: many; cdr3_nt: TGTGCCAGCAGTTGGGACAGCTACGGGACCGAGCAGTACTTC; cdr3_aa: CASSWDSYGTEQYF
j_call: TRBJ2-3; v_call: TRBV20-1; d_call: TRBD2; clone_size: many; cdr3_nt: TGCAGTGTTGTTAAGACTAGCGGGGGACTCACAGATACGCAGTATTTT; cdr3_aa: CSVVKTSGGLTDTQYF
j_call: TRBJ1-2; v_call: TRBV5-6; d_call: .; clone_size: many; cdr3_nt: TGTGCCAGCAGCTTCACAGGGAACTATGGCTACACCTTC; cdr3_aa: CASSFTGNYGYTF
j_call: TRBJ2-1; v_call: TRBV4-1; d_call: .; clone_size: many; cdr3_nt: TGCGCCAGCAGCCAAGATTCCCCCCAACACAATGAGCAGTTCTTC; cdr3_aa: CASSQDSPQHNEQFF
j_call: TRBJ2-3; v_call: TRBV3-1; d_call: .; clone_size: many; cdr3_nt: TGTGCCAGCAGCTCCGTTAGCGATGCAGATACGCAGTATTTT; cdr3_aa: CASSSVSDADTQYF
j_call: TRBJ2-7; v_call: TRBV20-1; d_call: TRBD1; clone_size: many; cdr3_nt: TGCAGCGCAAAAGGGACAGAAGCCTACGAGCAGTACTTC; cdr3_aa: CSAKGTEAYEQYF
j_call: TRBJ2-1; v_call: TRBV11-2; d_call: .; clone_size: many; cdr3_nt: TGTGCCAGCAGCTTTAATAGGAATGAGCAGTTCTTC; cdr3_aa: CASSFNRNEQFF
j_call: TRBJ1-5; v_call: TRBV2; d_call: .; clone_size: many; cdr3_nt: TGTGCCAGCAAGGCAGACAATCAGCCCCAGCATTTT; cdr3_aa: CASKADNQPQHF
j_call: TRBJ2-5; v_call: TRBV19; d_call: TRBD1; clone_size: many; cdr3_nt: TGTGCCACGAAACACTACGGGAACAGGGGGCTAGGAGAGACCCAGTACTTC; cdr3_aa: CATKHYGNRGLGETQYF
j_call: TRBJ2-5; v_call: TRBV29-1; d_call: .; clone_size: few; cdr3_nt: TGCAGCGTCCCCGCTGGGGAGACCCAGTACTTC; cdr3_aa: CSVPAGETQYF
j_call: TRBJ2-7; v_call: TRBV11-3; d_call: .; clone_size: many; cdr3_nt: TGTGCCAGCAGCCCCTTGGGAGAGCACTACGAGCAGTACTTC; cdr3_aa: CASSPLGEHYEQYF
j_call: TRBJ2-2; v_call: TRBV2; d_call: .; clone_size: many; cdr3_nt: TGTGCCAGCAGCTCGACTAGTGTTAACACCGGGGAGCTGTTTTTT; cdr3_aa: CASSSTSVNTGELFF
j_call: TRBJ1-1; v_call: TRBV5-6; d_call: .; clone_size: .; cdr3_nt: TGTGCCAGCACCGAAAACGGGGTTGAAGCTTTCTTT; cdr3_aa: CASTENGVEAFF
j_call: TRBJ2-2; v_call: TRBV9; d_call: .; clone_size: few; cdr3_nt: TGTGCCAGCAGCCCCGCGGGACTTCCTACTTCGGGGGAGCTGTTTTTT; cdr3_aa: CASSPAGLPTSGELFF
j_call: TRBJ2-5; v_call: TRBV7-8; d_call: TRBD2; clone_size: few; cdr3_nt: TGTGCCGGCAGCCTACTAGCGGGGGGAAAGGGAGAGACCCAGTACTTC; cdr3_aa: CAGSLLAGGKGETQYF
j_call: TRBJ1-1; v_call: TRBV30; d_call: .; clone_size: many; cdr3_nt: TGTGCACTCGGGGCAATTTACACTGAAGCTTTCTTT; cdr3_aa: CALGAIYTEAFF
j_call: TRBJ1-2; v_call: TRBV6-6; d_call: TRBD1; clone_size: .; cdr3_nt: TGTGCCAGCAGTTACCTGACAGGGGGAGGGTATGGCTACACCTTC; cdr3_aa: CASSYLTGGGYGYTF
j_call: TRBJ1-5; v_call: TRBV6-1; d_call: .; clone_size: many; cdr3_nt: TGTGCCAGCAGCGTCCAAGGAAATCAGCCCCAGCATTTT; cdr3_aa: CASSVQGNQPQHF
j_call: TRBJ1-2; v_call: TRBV6-2/TRBV6-3; d_call: .; clone_size: many; cdr3_nt: TGTGCCAGCAACCAGAACTATGGCTACACCTTC; cdr3_aa: CASNQNYGYTF
j_call: TRBJ1-1; v_call: TRBV2; d_call: TRBD1; clone_size: many; cdr3_nt: TGTGCCAGCAGTGTACAGGGGCGTAATGGTGAAGCTTTCTTT; cdr3_aa: CASSVQGRNGEAFF
j_call: TRBJ2-2; v_call: TRBV5-1; d_call: TRBD2; clone_size: few; cdr3_nt: TGCGCCAGCAGCCTGATGACTAGCGGGAGGGCGTATGGCGGGGAGCTGTTTTTT; cdr3_aa: CASSLMTSGRAYGGELFF
j_call: TRBJ1-4; v_call: TRBV4-1; d_call: TRBD1; clone_size: .; cdr3_nt: TGCGCCAGCAGCCAAGGGGACAGGGATAATGAAAAACTGTTTTTT; cdr3_aa: CASSQGDRDNEKLFF
j_call: TRBJ2-5; v_call: TRBV5-1; d_call: .; clone_size: .; cdr3_nt: TGCGCCAACAGCTCTGGACAATACGACCCCCAAGAGACCCAGTACTTC; cdr3_aa: CANSSGQYDPQETQYF
j_call: TRBJ2-3; v_call: TRBV10-2; d_call: TRBD1; clone_size: few; cdr3_nt: TGCGCCAGCAGGAGGGACAGGCCTTTAGGTACGCAGTATTTT; cdr3_aa: CASRRDRPLGTQYF
j_call: TRBJ2-2; v_call: TRBV11-2; d_call: TRBD1; clone_size: many; cdr3_nt: TGTGCCAGCAGCCCCAGACAGGGTGGCACCGGGGAGCTGTTTTTT; cdr3_aa: CASSPRQGGTGELFF
j_call: TRBJ2-3; v_call: TRBV4-1; d_call: .; clone_size: .; cdr3_nt: TGCGCCAGCAGCCAAGCGCCCTGGGCAGATACGCAGTATTTT; cdr3_aa: CASSQAPWADTQYF
j_call: TRBJ2-2; v_call: TRBV5-1; d_call: .; clone_size: many; cdr3_nt: TGCGCCAGCAGCTTGGGGAGGCTCACCGGGGAGCTGTTTTTT; cdr3_aa: CASSLGRLTGELFF
j_call: TRBJ1-6; v_call: TRBV27; d_call: .; clone_size: .; cdr3_nt: TGTGCCAGCAGTTTATCGGGGTCCTCTGGATCACCCCTCCACTTT; cdr3_aa: CASSLSGSSGSPLHF